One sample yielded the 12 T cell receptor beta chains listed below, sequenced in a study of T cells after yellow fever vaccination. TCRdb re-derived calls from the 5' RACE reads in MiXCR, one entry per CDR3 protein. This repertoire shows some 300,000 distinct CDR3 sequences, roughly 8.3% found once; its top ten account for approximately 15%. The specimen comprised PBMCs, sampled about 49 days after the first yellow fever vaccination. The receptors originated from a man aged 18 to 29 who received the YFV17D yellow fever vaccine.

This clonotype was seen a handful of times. This CDR3 reads CASSVPGRGDTQYF. The CDR3 DNA sequence: TGTGCCAGCAGTGTCCCAGGGAGAGGAGATACGCAGTATTTT. The chain joins TRBV6-1 to TRBJ2-3; D is perhaps TRBD1 or TRBD2 (5 bases each). V was pared by 4 bases and J by 5 bases, with 13 bases between. This CDR3 region has 14 residues. Germline V gene sequence: CDR1 MNHNS, CDR2 SASEGT.

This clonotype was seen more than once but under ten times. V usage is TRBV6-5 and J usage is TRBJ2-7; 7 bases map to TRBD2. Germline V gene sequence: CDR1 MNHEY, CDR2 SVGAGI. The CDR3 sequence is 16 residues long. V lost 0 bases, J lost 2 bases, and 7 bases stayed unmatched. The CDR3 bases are TGTGCCAGCAGTTACTCGTTGGCGGGGGATCCCTACGAGCAGTACTTC. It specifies CASSYSLAGDPYEQYF.

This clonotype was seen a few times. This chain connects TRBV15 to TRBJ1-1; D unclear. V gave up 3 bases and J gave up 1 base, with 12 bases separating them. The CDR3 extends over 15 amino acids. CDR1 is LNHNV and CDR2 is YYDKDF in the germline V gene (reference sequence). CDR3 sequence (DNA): TGTGCCACCAGCAGGATCACCGCGCAGAACACTGAAGCTTTCTTT. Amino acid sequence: CATSRITAQNTEAFF. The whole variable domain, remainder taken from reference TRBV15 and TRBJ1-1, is DAMVIQNPRYQVTQFGKPVTLSCSQTLNHNVMYWYQQKSSQAPKLLFHYYDKDFNNEADTPDNFQSRRPNTSFCFLDIRSPGLGDTAMYLCATSRITAQNTEAFFGQGTRLTVV.

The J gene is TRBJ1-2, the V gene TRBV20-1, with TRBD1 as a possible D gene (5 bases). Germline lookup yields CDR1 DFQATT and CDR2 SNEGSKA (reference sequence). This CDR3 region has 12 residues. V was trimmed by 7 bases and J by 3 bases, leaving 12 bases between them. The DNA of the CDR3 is TGCAGTGGGGAGGGGACGGACTATGGCTACACCTTC. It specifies CSGEGTDYGYTF.

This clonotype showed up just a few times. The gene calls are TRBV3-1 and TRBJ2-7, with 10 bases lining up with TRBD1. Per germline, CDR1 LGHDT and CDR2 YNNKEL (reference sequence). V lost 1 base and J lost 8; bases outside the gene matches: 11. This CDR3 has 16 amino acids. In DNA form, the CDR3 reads TGTGCCAGCAGCCAAGGCAGGGGACAGGGGTTGGTCCAGCAGTACGTC. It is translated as CASSQGRGQGLVQQYV.

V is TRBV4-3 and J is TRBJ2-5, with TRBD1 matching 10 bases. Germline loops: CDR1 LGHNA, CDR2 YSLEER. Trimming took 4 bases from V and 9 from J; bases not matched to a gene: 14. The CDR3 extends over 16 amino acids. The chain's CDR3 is CASSPWGQGTRLAQYF. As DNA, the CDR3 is TGCGCCAGCAGCCCGTGGGGACAGGGGACGCGATTAGCCCAGTACTTC.

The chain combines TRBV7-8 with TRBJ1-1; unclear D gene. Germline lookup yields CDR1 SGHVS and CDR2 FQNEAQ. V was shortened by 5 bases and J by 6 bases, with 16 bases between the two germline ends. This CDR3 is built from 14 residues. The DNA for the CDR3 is TGTGCCAGCAGCCCCTCAAGGGAAACCTCTGAAGCTTTCTTT. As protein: CASSPSRETSEAFF.

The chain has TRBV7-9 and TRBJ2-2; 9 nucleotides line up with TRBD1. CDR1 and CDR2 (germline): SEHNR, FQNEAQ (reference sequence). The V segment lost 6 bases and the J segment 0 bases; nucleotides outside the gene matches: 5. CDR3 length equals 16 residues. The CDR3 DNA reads TGTGCCAGCAGTCGAGGGACAGGGACGAACACCGGGGAGCTGTTTTTT. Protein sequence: CASSRGTGTNTGELFF. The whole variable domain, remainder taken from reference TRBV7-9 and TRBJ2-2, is DTGVSQNPRHKITKRGQNVTFRCDPISEHNRLYWYRQTLGQGPEFLTYFQNEAQLEKSRLLSDRFSAERPKGSFSTLEIQRTEQGDSAMYLCASSRGTGTNTGELFFGEGSRLTVL.

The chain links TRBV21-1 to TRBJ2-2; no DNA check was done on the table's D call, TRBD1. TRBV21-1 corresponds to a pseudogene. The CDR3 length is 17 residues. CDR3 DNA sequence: TGTGCCAGCAACAACCGGGACAGAAGGAAAAACACCGGGGAGCTGTTTTTT. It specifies CASNNRDRRKNTGELFF.

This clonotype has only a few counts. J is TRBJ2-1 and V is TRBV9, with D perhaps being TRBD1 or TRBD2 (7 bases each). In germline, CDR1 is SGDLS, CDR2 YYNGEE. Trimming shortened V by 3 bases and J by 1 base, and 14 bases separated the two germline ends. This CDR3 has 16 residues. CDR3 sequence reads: CASSGQGGASYNEQFF. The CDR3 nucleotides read TGTGCCAGCAGCGGGCAGGGGGGGGCGTCCTACAATGAGCAGTTCTTC.

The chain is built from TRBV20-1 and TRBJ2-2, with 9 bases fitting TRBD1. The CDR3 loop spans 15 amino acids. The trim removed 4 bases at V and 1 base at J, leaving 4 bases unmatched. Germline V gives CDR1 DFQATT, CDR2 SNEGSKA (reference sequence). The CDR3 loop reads CSATTGGMNTGELFF. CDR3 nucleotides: TGCAGTGCTACCACAGGGGGCATGAACACCGGGGAGCTGTTTTTT.

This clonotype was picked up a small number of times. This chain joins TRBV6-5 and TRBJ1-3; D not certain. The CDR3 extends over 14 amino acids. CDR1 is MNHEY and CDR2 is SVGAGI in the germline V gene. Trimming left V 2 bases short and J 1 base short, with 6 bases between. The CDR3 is CASSYPGSGNTIYF. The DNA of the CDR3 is TGTGCCAGCAGTTACCCGGGTTCTGGAAACACCATATATTTT.